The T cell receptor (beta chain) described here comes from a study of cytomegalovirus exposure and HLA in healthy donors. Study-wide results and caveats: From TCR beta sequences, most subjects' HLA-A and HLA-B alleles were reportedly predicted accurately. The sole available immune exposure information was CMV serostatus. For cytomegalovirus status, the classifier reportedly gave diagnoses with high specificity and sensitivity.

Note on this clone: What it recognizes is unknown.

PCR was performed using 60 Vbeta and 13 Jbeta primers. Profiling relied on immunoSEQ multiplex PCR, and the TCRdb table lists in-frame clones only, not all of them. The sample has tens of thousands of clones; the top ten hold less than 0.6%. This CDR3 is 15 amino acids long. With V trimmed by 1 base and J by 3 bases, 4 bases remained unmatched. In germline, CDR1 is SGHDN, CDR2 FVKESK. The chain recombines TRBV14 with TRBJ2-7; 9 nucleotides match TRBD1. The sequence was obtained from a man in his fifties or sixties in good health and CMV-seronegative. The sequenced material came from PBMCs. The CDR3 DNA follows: TGTGCCAGCAGCCAAGCCACAGGGGGCTTCTACGAGCAGTACTTC. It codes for CASSQATGGFYEQYF.